Listed below are T cell receptor beta chains from one sample, sequenced in a study of blood T cell repertoires in COVID-19. Clones were read by immunoSEQ multiplex PCR, and TCRdb kept only the in-frame ones, dropping some. The table lists around 140,000 clones, 76% of them singletons, with under 6% in the top ten. The sequenced sample consisted of peripheral blood. The receptors stem from a woman of 80 years or more with active or convalescent COVID-19. Each CDR3 is given with its conserved first and last residue. The D gene is left open where the match is weak. Expanded clones get a size class; other rows say once, few or many, or leave the size out.

d_call: TRBD1; clone_size: NA; j_call: TRBJ1-1; v_call: TRBV7-9; cdr3_aa: CASSLDLGQGLPEAFF; cdr3_nt: TGTGCCAGCAGCCTCGATTTGGGACAGGGGCTCCCTGAAGCTTTCTTT
d_call: NA; clone_size: NA; j_call: TRBJ1-5; v_call: TRBV29-1; cdr3_aa: CSVQQTPNQPQHF; cdr3_nt: TGCAGCGTTCAACAGACCCCCAATCAGCCCCAGCATTTT
d_call: NA; clone_size: NA; j_call: TRBJ1-4; v_call: TRBV6-5; cdr3_aa: CASRSAGGFGEKLFF; cdr3_nt: TGTGCCAGCAGGTCGGCTGGAGGTTTCGGTGAAAAACTGTTTTTT
d_call: TRBD1; clone_size: NA; j_call: TRBJ2-3; v_call: TRBV18; cdr3_aa: CASSPTGGSDTQYF; cdr3_nt: TGTGCCAGCTCACCGACAGGGGGCTCAGATACGCAGTATTTT
d_call: NA; clone_size: few; j_call: TRBJ1-5; v_call: TRBV4-3; cdr3_aa: CASSQDRSQGNQPQHF; cdr3_nt: TGCGCCAGCAGCCAAGATCGGTCACAGGGCAATCAGCCCCAGCATTTT
d_call: NA; clone_size: NA; j_call: TRBJ2-7; v_call: TRBV7-2; cdr3_aa: CASSPGLLLSYEQYF; cdr3_nt: TGTGCCAGCAGCCCCGGACTCCTGCTCTCCTACGAGCAGTACTTC
d_call: TRBD2; clone_size: NA; j_call: TRBJ2-7; v_call: TRBV28; cdr3_aa: CASTGAGGLEQYF; cdr3_nt: TGTGCCAGCACAGGAGCGGGGGGGCTCGAGCAGTACTTC
d_call: NA; clone_size: NA; j_call: TRBJ2-2; v_call: TRBV23-1; cdr3_aa: CCRGGSDGELFF; cdr3_nt: TGTTGTCGTGGGGGGAGTGACGGGGAGCTGTTTTTT
d_call: NA; clone_size: NA; j_call: TRBJ2-1; v_call: TRBV30; cdr3_aa: CAWSVSRTRGNDLSSNNEQFF; cdr3_nt: TGTGCCTGGAGTGTATCCCGGACTCGAGGTAACGACCTATCCTCGAACAATGAGCAGTTCTTC
d_call: NA; clone_size: NA; j_call: TRBJ2-1; v_call: TRBV5-1; cdr3_aa: CASSLGQGWNNEQFF; cdr3_nt: TGCGCCAGCAGCTTGGGGCAGGGGTGGAACAATGAGCAGTTCTTC
d_call: TRBD1; clone_size: NA; j_call: TRBJ2-7; v_call: TRBV19; cdr3_aa: CATAGTGTSEQYF; cdr3_nt: TGTGCCACCGCCGGGACAGGGACATCCGAGCAGTACTTC
d_call: TRBD2; clone_size: NA; j_call: TRBJ2-3; v_call: TRBV15; cdr3_aa: CATSRDSGGADTQYF; cdr3_nt: TGTGCCACCAGCAGAGATTCCGGGGGGGCAGATACGCAGTATTTT
d_call: TRBD1; clone_size: NA; j_call: TRBJ1-2; v_call: TRBV10-3; cdr3_aa: CAIRPQGQGKSGYTF; cdr3_nt: TGTGCCATCAGACCTCAAGGACAGGGGAAATCTGGCTACACCTTC
d_call: TRBD1; clone_size: NA; j_call: TRBJ1-2; v_call: TRBV7-8; cdr3_aa: CASSLGGTGFNGYTF; cdr3_nt: TGTGCCAGCAGCTTAGGGGGGACAGGCTTCAATGGCTACACCTTC
d_call: TRBD1; clone_size: NA; j_call: TRBJ2-4; v_call: TRBV9; cdr3_aa: CASSQSGTGGAAKNIQYF; cdr3_nt: TGTGCCAGCAGCCAGTCCGGGACAGGGGGCGCAGCCAAAAACATTCAGTACTTC
d_call: NA; clone_size: NA; j_call: TRBJ1-2; v_call: TRBV23-1; cdr3_aa: CASSPREVPNPYGYTF; cdr3_nt: TGCGCCAGCAGTCCTAGGGAGGTCCCAAATCCCTATGGCTACACCTTC
d_call: NA; clone_size: NA; j_call: TRBJ2-1; v_call: TRBV5-8; cdr3_aa: CASGSWASLKSGNEQFF; cdr3_nt: TGTGCCAGCGGATCCTGGGCAAGTCTCAAATCTGGGAATGAGCAGTTCTTC
d_call: NA; clone_size: NA; j_call: TRBJ2-7; v_call: TRBV13; cdr3_aa: CASSPRDLPYEQYF; cdr3_nt: TGTGCCAGCAGCCCCAGGGACTTGCCCTACGAGCAGTACTTC
d_call: NA; clone_size: NA; j_call: TRBJ1-1; v_call: TRBV28; cdr3_aa: CASSLSGGPNTEAFF; cdr3_nt: TGTGCCAGCAGTTTATCCGGGGGACCGAACACTGAAGCTTTCTTT
d_call: NA; clone_size: NA; j_call: TRBJ1-6; v_call: TRBV4-3; cdr3_aa: CASSQALFDNSPLHF; cdr3_nt: TGCGCCAGCAGCCAAGCCCTTTTCGATAATTCACCCCTCCACTTT
d_call: NA; clone_size: many; j_call: TRBJ2-3; v_call: TRBV6-6; cdr3_aa: CASRRTADTDTQYF; cdr3_nt: TGTGCCAGCAGACGGACAGCCGACACAGATACGCAGTATTTT
d_call: NA; clone_size: NA; j_call: TRBJ2-1; v_call: TRBV12-3/TRBV12-4; cdr3_aa: CASAPVNEQFF; cdr3_nt: TGTGCCAGCGCCCCAGTAAATGAGCAGTTCTTC
d_call: NA; clone_size: few; j_call: TRBJ1-3; v_call: TRBV5-6; cdr3_aa: CASSFTGILGTIYF; cdr3_nt: TGTGCCAGCAGCTTTACAGGGATTCTTGGCACCATATATTTT
d_call: NA; clone_size: NA; j_call: TRBJ1-2; v_call: TRBV18; cdr3_aa: CASSMGQDYGYTF; cdr3_nt: TGTGCCAGCTCAATGGGACAAGACTATGGCTACACCTTC
d_call: NA; clone_size: few; j_call: TRBJ2-2; v_call: TRBV18; cdr3_aa: CASSPQGQSNTGELFF; cdr3_nt: TGTGCCAGCTCACCACAGGGACAATCGAACACCGGGGAGCTGTTTTTT
d_call: NA; clone_size: NA; j_call: TRBJ1-1; v_call: TRBV28; cdr3_aa: CASSRTEAFF; cdr3_nt: TGTGCCTCCAGTCGCACTGAAGCTTTCTTT
d_call: TRBD2; clone_size: NA; j_call: TRBJ2-1; v_call: TRBV7-8; cdr3_aa: CASSRLAGGYNEQFF; cdr3_nt: TGTGCCAGCAGCCGACTAGCGGGGGGGTACAATGAGCAGTTCTTC
d_call: NA; clone_size: NA; j_call: TRBJ2-6; v_call: TRBV6-6; cdr3_aa: CASSYAQAGANVLTF; cdr3_nt: TGTGCCAGCAGTTACGCGCAGGCTGGGGCCAACGTCCTGACTTTC
d_call: NA; clone_size: NA; j_call: TRBJ1-3; v_call: TRBV2; cdr3_aa: CASSSQGLGNTIYF; cdr3_nt: TGTGCCAGCAGTTCCCAGGGGCTCGGAAACACCATATATTTT
d_call: NA; clone_size: NA; j_call: TRBJ1-2; v_call: TRBV5-1; cdr3_aa: CASRALMVDYGYTF; cdr3_nt: TGCGCCAGCAGAGCACTAATGGTAGACTATGGCTACACCTTC
d_call: TRBD1; clone_size: NA; j_call: TRBJ2-6; v_call: TRBV5-1; cdr3_aa: CASSPGQYSGANVLTF; cdr3_nt: TGCGCCAGCAGCCCGGGACAGTACTCTGGGGCCAACGTCCTGACTTTC
d_call: NA; clone_size: NA; j_call: TRBJ2-2; v_call: TRBV7-2; cdr3_aa: CASSSDLTVAYGTGELFF; cdr3_nt: TGTGCCAGCAGCTCCGACCTGACAGTCGCCTATGGCACCGGGGAGCTGTTTTTT
d_call: TRBD1; clone_size: NA; j_call: TRBJ2-1; v_call: TRBV19; cdr3_aa: CASTGTGGFYNEQFF; cdr3_nt: TGTGCCAGTACCGGGACAGGGGGGTTCTACAATGAGCAGTTCTTC
d_call: NA; clone_size: NA; j_call: TRBJ1-1; v_call: TRBV9; cdr3_aa: CASSVVPDREAFF; cdr3_nt: TGTGCCAGCAGCGTAGTCCCCGACAGGGAAGCTTTCTTT
d_call: TRBD2; clone_size: once; j_call: TRBJ2-3; v_call: TRBV29-1; cdr3_aa: CSVTRGAGGLRDTQYF; cdr3_nt: TGCAGCGTCACACGGGGCGCGGGGGGACTCCGGGATACGCAGTATTTT
d_call: NA; clone_size: NA; j_call: TRBJ1-2; v_call: TRBV3-1/TRBV3-2; cdr3_aa: CASSQGRSYGYTF; cdr3_nt: TGTGCCAGCAGCCAGGGGCGAAGCTATGGCTACACCTTC
d_call: TRBD1; clone_size: NA; j_call: TRBJ2-5; v_call: TRBV11-2; cdr3_aa: CASSSIGTGGASFQETQYF; cdr3_nt: TGTGCCAGCAGCTCCATAGGGACAGGGGGCGCAAGTTTTCAAGAGACCCAGTACTTC
d_call: TRBD1; clone_size: few; j_call: TRBJ1-5; v_call: TRBV27; cdr3_aa: CASSLRGGYQPQHF; cdr3_nt: TGTGCCAGCAGTTTGAGAGGGGGCTATCAGCCCCAGCATTTT
d_call: TRBD1; clone_size: NA; j_call: TRBJ1-2; v_call: TRBV28; cdr3_aa: CASSLGTANYGYTF; cdr3_nt: TGTGCCAGCAGTTTAGGGACAGCTAACTATGGCTACACCTTC
d_call: NA; clone_size: once; j_call: TRBJ1-1; v_call: TRBV28; cdr3_aa: CASSFSSTMNTEAFF; cdr3_nt: TGTGCCAGCAGTTTTAGCAGTACCATGAACACTGAAGCTTTCTTT
d_call: TRBD1; clone_size: medium-sized; j_call: TRBJ2-3; v_call: TRBV9; cdr3_aa: CASSVSGQGIGDTQYF; cdr3_nt: TGTGCCAGCAGCGTATCTGGACAGGGAATCGGTGATACGCAGTATTTT
d_call: TRBD2; clone_size: NA; j_call: TRBJ2-7; v_call: TRBV5-1; cdr3_aa: CASSPTSGALYEQYF; cdr3_nt: TGCGCCAGCAGCCCGACTAGCGGGGCCCTCTACGAGCAGTACTTC
d_call: NA; clone_size: NA; j_call: TRBJ2-7; v_call: TRBV5-6; cdr3_aa: CASSFGTPDYEQYF; cdr3_nt: TGTGCCAGCAGCTTCGGGACTCCAGACTACGAGCAGTACTTC
d_call: TRBD1; clone_size: NA; j_call: TRBJ1-1; v_call: TRBV10-3; cdr3_aa: CAIGQGRTEAFF; cdr3_nt: TGTGCCATCGGACAGGGTAGGACTGAAGCTTTCTTT
d_call: TRBD1; clone_size: many; j_call: TRBJ2-5; v_call: TRBV5-1; cdr3_aa: CASSSLTGGKTQYF; cdr3_nt: TGCGCCAGCAGCTCACTTACAGGGGGCAAGACCCAGTACTTC
d_call: TRBD2; clone_size: NA; j_call: TRBJ2-1; v_call: TRBV5-6; cdr3_aa: CASSLVASGGLNEQFF; cdr3_nt: TGTGCCAGCAGCTTGGTAGCTAGCGGGGGGCTCAATGAGCAGTTCTTC
d_call: NA; clone_size: NA; j_call: TRBJ2-5; v_call: TRBV21-1; cdr3_aa: CASSKVGRGYQETQYF; cdr3_nt: TGTGCCAGCAGCAAAGTTGGCAGGGGTTACCAAGAGACCCAGTACTTC
d_call: TRBD1; clone_size: NA; j_call: TRBJ1-2; v_call: TRBV30; cdr3_aa: CAWLGAGGDYGYTF; cdr3_nt: TGTGCCTGGCTGGGGGCAGGGGGCGACTATGGCTACACCTTC
d_call: NA; clone_size: many; j_call: TRBJ2-5; v_call: TRBV5-6; cdr3_aa: CASSFSSGQETQYF; cdr3_nt: TGTGCCAGCAGCTTTTCAAGCGGGCAAGAGACCCAGTACTTC
d_call: TRBD1; clone_size: NA; j_call: TRBJ1-3; v_call: TRBV7-8; cdr3_aa: CASSSSRRTGGNTIYF; cdr3_nt: TGTGCCAGCAGCTCAAGCCGCAGGACAGGAGGAAACACCATATATTTT